This TCR beta chain emerged from a study of OX40 agonist ivuxolimab in advanced cancers. Study outcomes and limitations: Researchers did not determine the expanded peripheral T cells' antigen specificity.

This table comes from immunoSEQ multiplex PCR, and its TCRdb copy is limited to in-frame clones, with some not included. The table shows about 64,000 clones, with about nine tenths occurring only once. As concerns this clone: Its antigen remains unknown.

CDR1 SGHAT and CDR2 FQNNGV come from the germline V gene. The CDR3 loop spans 14 amino acids. V was shortened by 0 bases and J by 0 bases, with 6 bases between the two germline ends. The input for sequencing was CD4+ or CD8+ T cells sorted from blood, taken in a trial of the OX40 agonist ivuxolimab. This receptor was identified in an adult with an advanced solid tumor such as melanoma, head and neck, liver or kidney cancer. The chain couples TRBV11-2 to TRBJ2-7; D not resolved. CDR3 DNA: TGTGCCAGCAGCTTAGATTCTAACTCCTACGAGCAGTACTTC. This translates into CASSLDSNSYEQYF.